The 9 T cell receptor beta chains reported below all come from one sample, sequenced in a study of regulatory T cells in long-lasting Graves disease (dated by TCRdb to 2020 to 2023). Libraries were made using multiplex PCR. The reads were generated on an Illumina HiSeq 4000. TCR beta libraries were built with iRepertoire HTBI primers and Arm-PCR amplification of CDR3 regions. Using fastp at Q25 and MiXCR, TCRdb reprocessed the public reads and kept productive beta chains. Each entry is one CDR3 protein sequence, shown with its most common DNA and genes. Present in this sample are around 500,000 distinct CDR3 sequences, roughly 14% of which were seen just once. Roughly a tenth of the sample lies in the top ten. Reading the label with the study, this specimen's time point is: newly diagnosed GD, antithyroid drugs for less than 3 months. For both TCR sequencing and RNA sequencing, RNA was extracted from PBMCs in TRIzol.

These same data were also listed under a study on T cells in Graves' hyperthyroidism and ophthalmopathy.

The sequencing used peripheral blood mononuclear cells (PBMCs), collected at new diagnosis, from a patient treated with antithyroid drugs. All receptors derive from a man aged 25-45 years with Graves disease. Donor details come from another sample of the same person, matched by shared clones.

The sample holds many counts of this clonotype. The CDR3 loop reads CASSERDRVQHEQFF. CDR3 bases: TGTGCCAGCAGTGAAAGGGACAGGGTCCAACATGAGCAGTTCTTC. The V and J genes are TRBV6-2 or TRBV6-3 and TRBJ2-1, with 9 bases fitting TRBD1. The CDR3 length is 15 residues. Germline V gene lookup returns CDR1 MNHEY and CDR2 SVGEGT. Germline trimming cut 5 bases from V and 8 bases from J; bases unmatched to any gene: 10.

In this sample, this clonotype turned up a few times. V gene TRBV19 combines with J gene TRBJ1-5; no reliable D call. The CDR3 totals 15 residues. Trimming left V 7 bases short and J 1 base short, with 14 bases between. Looked up from germline, CDR1 is LNHDA and CDR2 is SQIVND (reference sequence). Here the CDR3 DNA reads TGTGCCAGTACCTGGGCCAGAGGGAGCAATCAGCCCCAGCATTTT. It specifies CASTWARGSNQPQHF.

This clonotype came up many times. The chain joins TRBV20-1 to TRBJ1-2; 9 bases agree with TRBD1. The CDR3 totals 11 residues. V trimming: 6 bases; J trimming: 6 bases; junction bases outside the gene matches: 2. Germline V CDR1 and CDR2: DFQATT, SNEGSKA (reference sequence). For the CDR3, the DNA is TGCAGTGCCGGGACAGGGAATGGCTACACCTTC. The encoded protein is CSAGTGNGYTF.

This chain connects TRBV7-9 to TRBJ2-4, with D unresolved. Trimming removed 2 bases from V and 3 bases from J, with 2 bases in between. CDR1 and CDR2 (germline): SEHNR, FQNEAQ (reference sequence). This CDR3 has 12 residues. CDR3 sequence: CASSLNKNIQYF. CDR3 DNA: TGTGCCAGCAGCTTAAACAAAAACATTCAGTACTTC.

This clonotype was counted between two and nine times. The chain is built from TRBV5-1 and TRBJ1-3; no reliable D call. Trimming pared 2 bases from V and 4 bases from J, leaving 13 bases between. CDR1 and CDR2 from the germline V gene are SGHRS and YFSETQ. The CDR3 consists of 15 residues. The CDR3 here is CASSFGDVTGNTIYF. The CDR3 bases are TGCGCCAGCAGCTTCGGTGACGTAACGGGAAACACCATATATTTT.

Concerning this clonotype: One base away lies a much larger clone, so this may be a sequencing read error. This sequence joins TRBV28 and TRBJ1-1, with a possible D match to TRBD1 (5 bases). Germline loops: CDR1 MDHEN, CDR2 SYDVKM. Trimming cost V 11 bases and J 0 bases, with 13 bases left between them. This CDR3 is 13 amino acids long. DNA of the CDR3: TGTGCCCGAAAGGGACCGTTGAACACTGAAGCTTTCTTT. Translated: CARKGPLNTEAFF.

Remarks on this clonotype: A read error may be the cause here, since a much bigger clone is one base away. The J gene is TRBJ2-1, the V gene TRBV29-1; 8 bases agree with TRBD2. There are 13 residues in the CDR3. The germline V gene encodes CDR1 SQVTM and CDR2 ANQGSEA. The CDR3 is CSASGSGYDEQFF. Here the CDR3 DNA reads TGCAGTGCCAGCGGGAGTGGGTACGATGAGCAGTTCTTC.

This clonotype came up many times. The chain couples TRBV9 to TRBJ1-2; no definite D call. The CDR3 totals 15 residues. Germline assignment: CDR1 SGDLS and CDR2 YYNGEE. V dropped 0 bases and J dropped 4 bases, with 13 bases sitting between them. CDR3 DNA sequence: TGTGCCAGCAGCGTAGAGTCCGGACGGCCCTATGGCTACACCTTC. It translates to CASSVESGRPYGYTF. The full variable domain, completed using reference TRBV9 and TRBJ1-2, is DSGVTQTPKHLITATGQRVTLRCSPRSGDLSVYWYQQSLDQGLQFLIQYYNGEERAKGNILERFSAQQFPDLHSELNLSSLELGDSALYFCASSVESGRPYGYTFGSGTRLTVV.

This clonotype was observed many times. The CDR3 region has the DNA TGTGCCATCAAGGCAGGGGGTAGCACAGATACGCAGTATTTT. It codes for CAIKAGGSTDTQYF. V is TRBV10-3 and J is TRBJ2-3; 7 positions match TRBD1. Per the germline V gene, CDR1 is ENHRY and CDR2 is SYGVKD. The length of the CDR3 is 14 residues. V lost 7 bases, J lost 0 bases, and 4 bases stayed unmatched.